This entry features one T cell receptor beta chain sequence. This specimen belongs to a study of T cell changes during pregnancy in multiple sclerosis. This table comes from immunoSEQ multiplex PCR, and its TCRdb copy is limited to in-frame clones, with some not included. The top ten clones hold roughly 4.5% of a sample with about 43,000 clones, about nine tenths of them seen once. V was pared by 5 bases and J by 5 bases, with 4 bases of the junction left unmatched. In germline, CDR1 is SGHVS, CDR2 FQNEAQ. CDR3 size: 15 residues. The specimen comprised peripheral blood, sampled in the second trimester of pregnancy. This sequence joins TRBV7-8 and TRBJ2-2; 11 bases match TRBD2. The TCR was taken from a female donor in good health, enrolled as a control in a pregnancy study. CDR3 amino acids: CASSRGLAGTGELFF. The CDR3, as DNA: TGTGCCAGCAGCAGAGGACTAGCGGGTACCGGGGAGCTGTTTTTT. Full variable domain (outside the CDR3, taken from reference TRBV7-8 and TRBJ2-2): GAGVSQSPRYKVAKRGQDVALRCDPISGHVSLFWYQQALGQGPEFLTYFQNEAQLDKSGLPSDRFFAERPEGSVSTLKIQRTQQEDSAVYLCASSRGLAGTGELFFGEGSRLTVL.